This T cell receptor beta chain was captured in a study of T cell clones after liver transplantation. Study-level results: Post-transplant time points were not standardized, so conclusions are preliminary.

The CDR3 runs to 15 residues. From germline, CDR1 is SGDLS and CDR2 YYNGEE. V trimming: 3 bases; J trimming: 2 bases; junction bases outside the gene matches: 7. Method: immunoSEQ multiplex PCR; TCRdb's copy keeps in-frame clones and lacks some. This table holds approximately 65,000 clones, 80% to 95% found once. On this clone itself: Its specificity is unknown.

The input for sequencing was CD4+ T cells from blood, taken about 26 months after liver transplant. The clonotype originates from a human patient who received a liver transplant. Some T cells may have originated in the graft donor. The V call is TRBV9, the J call TRBJ2-7; 8 nucleotides align to TRBD2. The DNA of the CDR3 is TGTGCCAGCAGCGGTTCAGCGGGAGATACCTACGAGCAGTACTTC. It yields the protein CASSGSAGDTYEQYF.